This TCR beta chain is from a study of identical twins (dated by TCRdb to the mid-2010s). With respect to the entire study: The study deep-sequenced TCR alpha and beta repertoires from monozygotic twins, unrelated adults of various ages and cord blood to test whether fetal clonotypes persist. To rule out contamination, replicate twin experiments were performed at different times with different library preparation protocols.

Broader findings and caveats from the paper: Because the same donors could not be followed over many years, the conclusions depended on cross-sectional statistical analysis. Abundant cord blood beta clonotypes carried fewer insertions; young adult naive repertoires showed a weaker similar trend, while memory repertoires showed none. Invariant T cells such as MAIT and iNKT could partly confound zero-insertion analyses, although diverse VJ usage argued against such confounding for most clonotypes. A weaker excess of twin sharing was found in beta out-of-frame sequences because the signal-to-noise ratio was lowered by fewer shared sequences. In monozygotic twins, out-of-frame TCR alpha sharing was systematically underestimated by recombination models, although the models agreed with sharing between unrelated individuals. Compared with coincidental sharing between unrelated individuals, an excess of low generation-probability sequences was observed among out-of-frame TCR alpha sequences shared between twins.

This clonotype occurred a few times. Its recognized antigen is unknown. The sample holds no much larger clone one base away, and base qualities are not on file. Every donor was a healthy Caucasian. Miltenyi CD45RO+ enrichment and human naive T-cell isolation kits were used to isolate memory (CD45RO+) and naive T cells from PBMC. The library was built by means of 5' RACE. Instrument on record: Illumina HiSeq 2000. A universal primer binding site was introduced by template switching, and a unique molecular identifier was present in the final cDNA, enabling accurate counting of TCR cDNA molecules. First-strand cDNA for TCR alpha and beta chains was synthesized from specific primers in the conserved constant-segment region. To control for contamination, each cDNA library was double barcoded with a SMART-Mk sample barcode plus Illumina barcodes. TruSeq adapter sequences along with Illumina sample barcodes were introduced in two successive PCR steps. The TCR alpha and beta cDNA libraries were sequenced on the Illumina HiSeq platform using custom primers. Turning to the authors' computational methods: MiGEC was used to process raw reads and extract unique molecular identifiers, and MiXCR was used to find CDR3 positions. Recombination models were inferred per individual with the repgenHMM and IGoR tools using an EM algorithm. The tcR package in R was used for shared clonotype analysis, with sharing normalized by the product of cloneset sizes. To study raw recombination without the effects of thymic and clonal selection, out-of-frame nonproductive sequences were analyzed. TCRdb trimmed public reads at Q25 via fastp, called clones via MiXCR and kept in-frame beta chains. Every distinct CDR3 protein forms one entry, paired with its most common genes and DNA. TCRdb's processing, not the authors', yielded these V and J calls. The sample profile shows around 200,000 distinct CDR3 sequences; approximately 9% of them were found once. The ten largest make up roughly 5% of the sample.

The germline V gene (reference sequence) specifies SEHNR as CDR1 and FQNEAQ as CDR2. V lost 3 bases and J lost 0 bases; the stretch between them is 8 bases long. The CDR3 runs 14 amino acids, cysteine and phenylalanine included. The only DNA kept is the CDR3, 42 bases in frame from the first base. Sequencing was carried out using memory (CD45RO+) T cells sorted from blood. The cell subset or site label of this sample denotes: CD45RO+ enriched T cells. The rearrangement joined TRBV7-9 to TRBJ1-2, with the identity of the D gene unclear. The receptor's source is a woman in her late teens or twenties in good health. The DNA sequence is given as TGTGCCAGCAGCTTGACGGCGGCTAACTATGGCTACACCTTC. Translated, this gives CASSLTAANYGYTF.